The entry that follows covers one T cell receptor (beta chain) sequence. These data originate in a study of cytomegalovirus exposure and HLA in healthy donors. Use of 60 Vbeta and 13 Jbeta primers characterized the PCR. The protocol was immunoSEQ multiplex PCR, while the TCRdb copy is restricted to in-frame clones and leaves out a portion. Of 150,000 to 200,000 clones listed, 65% to 70% are singletons. This CDR3 is built from 12 residues. Per germline, CDR1 SQVTM and CDR2 ANQGSEA. The clonotype originates from a woman between 18 and 29 years old in good health and CMV-seropositive. The chain joins TRBV29-1 to TRBJ2-5; D might be TRBD1 (6 bases). TRBJ2-7 explains the end of the DNA better; the J call may be wrong. The sequenced material came from PBMCs. CDR3 sequence reads: CSVGRTGNEQYF. CDR3 in DNA: TGCAGCGTTGGGAGAACAGGGAACGAGCAGTACTTC.